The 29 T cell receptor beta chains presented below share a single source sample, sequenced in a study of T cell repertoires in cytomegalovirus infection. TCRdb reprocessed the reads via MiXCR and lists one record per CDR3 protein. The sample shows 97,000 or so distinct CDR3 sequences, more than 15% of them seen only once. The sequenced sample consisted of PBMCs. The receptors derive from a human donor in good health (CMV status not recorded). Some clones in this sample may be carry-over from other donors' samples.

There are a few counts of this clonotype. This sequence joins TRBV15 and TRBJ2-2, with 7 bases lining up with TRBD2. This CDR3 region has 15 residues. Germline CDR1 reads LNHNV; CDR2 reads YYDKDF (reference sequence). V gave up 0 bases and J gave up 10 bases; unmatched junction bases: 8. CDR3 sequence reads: CATSRDGSGREELFF. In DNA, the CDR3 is TGTGCCACCAGCAGAGATGGTAGCGGGCGGGAGGAGCTGTTTTTT.

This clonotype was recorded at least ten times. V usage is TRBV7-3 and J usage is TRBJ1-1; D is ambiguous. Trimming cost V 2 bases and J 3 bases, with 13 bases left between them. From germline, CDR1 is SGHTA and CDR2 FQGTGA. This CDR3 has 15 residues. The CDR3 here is CASSLGSAGDTEAFF. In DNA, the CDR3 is TGTGCCAGCAGCTTAGGTTCGGCCGGGGACACTGAAGCTTTCTTT.

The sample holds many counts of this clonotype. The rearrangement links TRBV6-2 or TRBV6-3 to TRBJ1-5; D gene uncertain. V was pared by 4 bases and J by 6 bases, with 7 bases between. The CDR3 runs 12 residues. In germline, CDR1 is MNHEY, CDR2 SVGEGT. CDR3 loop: CASSWTLQPQHF. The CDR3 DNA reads TGTGCCAGCAGTTGGACCCTTCAGCCCCAGCATTTT.

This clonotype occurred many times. The CDR3 here is CASSSEIAGDITDTQYF. The CDR3 DNA is TGTGCCAGCAGCTCCGAAATAGCGGGGGACATCACAGATACGCAGTATTTT. The rearrangement links TRBV7-2 to TRBJ2-3, with TRBD2 matching over 9 bases. In germline, CDR1 is SGHTA, CDR2 FQGNSA. J gave up 2 bases and V 4 bases, and 10 bases lay outside the gene matches. The CDR3 runs to 17 residues.

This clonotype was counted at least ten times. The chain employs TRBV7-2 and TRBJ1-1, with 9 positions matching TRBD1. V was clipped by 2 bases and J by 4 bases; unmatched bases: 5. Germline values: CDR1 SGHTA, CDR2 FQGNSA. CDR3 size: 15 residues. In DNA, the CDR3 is TGTGCCAGCAGCTTAACAAGACAGGGGGTCACTGAAGCTTTCTTT. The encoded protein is CASSLTRQGVTEAFF.

This CDR3 is CSARRPEGETQYF. In DNA form, the CDR3 reads TGCAGTGCTAGAAGGCCAGAAGGCGAGACCCAGTACTTC. The V gene is TRBV20-1, the J gene TRBJ2-5; D gene unclear. Germline V lookup: CDR1 DFQATT, CDR2 SNEGSKA (reference sequence). The CDR3 is 13 residues long. V lost 2 bases, J lost 5 bases, and 12 bases lay in between.

The DNA for the CDR3 is TGTGCCAGCAGCTATCTTGAGGGAGAACCCCTCCACTTT. This encodes CASSYLEGEPLHF. V usage is TRBV7-9 and J usage is TRBJ1-6; the D is unclear. Germline CDR1 SEHNR, CDR2 FQNEAQ (reference sequence). This CDR3 has 13 amino acids. Trimming took 4 bases from V and 12 from J, leaving 13 bases between them. Using reference TRBV7-9 and TRBJ1-6 for the parts outside the CDR3, the full variable domain is DTGVSQNPRHKITKRGQNVTFRCDPISEHNRLYWYRQTLGQGPEFLTYFQNEAQLEKSRLLSDRFSAERPKGSFSTLEIQRTEQGDSAMYLCASSYLEGEPLHFGNGTRLTVT.

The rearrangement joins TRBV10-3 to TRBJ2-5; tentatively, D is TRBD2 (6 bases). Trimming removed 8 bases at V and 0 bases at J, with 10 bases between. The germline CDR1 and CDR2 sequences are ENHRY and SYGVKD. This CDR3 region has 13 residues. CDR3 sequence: CAIAGGYQETQYF. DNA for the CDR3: TGTGCCATCGCTGGGGGGTACCAAGAGACCCAGTACTTC.

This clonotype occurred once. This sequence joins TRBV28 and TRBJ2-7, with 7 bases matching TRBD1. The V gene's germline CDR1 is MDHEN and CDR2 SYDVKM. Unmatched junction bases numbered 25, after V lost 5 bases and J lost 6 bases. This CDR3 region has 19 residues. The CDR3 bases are TGTGCCAGCAGTCTAAGGGGGCGAAGGGTCGGGACGGACAATGGCGAGCAGTACTTC. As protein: CASSLRGRRVGTDNGEQYF.

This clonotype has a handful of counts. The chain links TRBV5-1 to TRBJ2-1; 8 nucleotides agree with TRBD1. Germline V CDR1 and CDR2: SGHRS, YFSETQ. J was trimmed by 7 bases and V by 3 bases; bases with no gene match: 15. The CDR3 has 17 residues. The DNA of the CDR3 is TGCGCCAGCAGCTGGTCCCCAACTGGACAGGGTAATAATGAGCAGTTCTTC. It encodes CASSWSPTGQGNNEQFF.

The DNA of the CDR3 is TGTGCCAGCAACCGGGCCGGGAATAATTCACCCCTCCACTTT. Translating it yields CASNRAGNNSPLHF. This chain joins TRBV28 and TRBJ1-6; D remains unclear. V was cut by 7 bases and J by 5 bases, with 12 bases left in between. CDR1 and CDR2 (germline): MDHEN, SYDVKM. The CDR3 is 14 residues long.

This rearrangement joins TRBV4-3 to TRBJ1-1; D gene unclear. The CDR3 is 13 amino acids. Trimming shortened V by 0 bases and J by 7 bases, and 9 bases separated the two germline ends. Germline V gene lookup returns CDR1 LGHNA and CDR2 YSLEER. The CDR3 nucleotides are TGCGCCAGCAGCCAAGATGGGTTGGGTGAAGCTTTCTTT. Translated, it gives CASSQDGLGEAFF.

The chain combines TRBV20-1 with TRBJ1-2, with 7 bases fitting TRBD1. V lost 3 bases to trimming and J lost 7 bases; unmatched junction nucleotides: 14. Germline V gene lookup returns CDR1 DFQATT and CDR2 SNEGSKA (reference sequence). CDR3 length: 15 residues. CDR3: CSASSFLGQVPGYTF. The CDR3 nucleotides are TGCAGTGCTAGTTCTTTCCTCGGACAGGTACCTGGCTACACCTTC.

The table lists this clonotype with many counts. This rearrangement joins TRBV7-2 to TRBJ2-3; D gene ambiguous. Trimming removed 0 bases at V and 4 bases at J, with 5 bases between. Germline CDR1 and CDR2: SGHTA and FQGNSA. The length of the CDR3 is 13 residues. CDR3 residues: CASSLAVPDTQYF. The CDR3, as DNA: TGTGCCAGCAGCTTAGCCGTTCCAGATACGCAGTATTTT.

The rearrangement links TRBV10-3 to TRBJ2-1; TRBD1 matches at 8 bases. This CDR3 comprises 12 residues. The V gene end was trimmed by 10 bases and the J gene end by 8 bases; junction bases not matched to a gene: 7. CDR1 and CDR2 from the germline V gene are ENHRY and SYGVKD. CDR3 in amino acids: CATRDRRDEQFF. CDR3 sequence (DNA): TGTGCCACAAGGGACAGGAGGGATGAGCAGTTCTTC.

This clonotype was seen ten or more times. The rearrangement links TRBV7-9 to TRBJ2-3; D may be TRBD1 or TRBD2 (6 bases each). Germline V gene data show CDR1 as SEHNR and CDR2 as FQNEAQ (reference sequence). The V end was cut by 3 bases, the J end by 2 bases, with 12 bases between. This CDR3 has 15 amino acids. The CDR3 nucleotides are TGTGCCAGCAGCTTTCCGGGGGCGGTCACAGATACGCAGTATTTT. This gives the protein CASSFPGAVTDTQYF.

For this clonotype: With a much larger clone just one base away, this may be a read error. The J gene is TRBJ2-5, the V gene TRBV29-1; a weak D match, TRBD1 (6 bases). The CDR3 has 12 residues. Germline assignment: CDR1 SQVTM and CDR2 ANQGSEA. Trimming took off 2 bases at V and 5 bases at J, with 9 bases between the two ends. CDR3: CSVELQGETQYF. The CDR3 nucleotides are TGCAGCGTTGAACTTCAGGGGGAGACCCAGTACTTC.

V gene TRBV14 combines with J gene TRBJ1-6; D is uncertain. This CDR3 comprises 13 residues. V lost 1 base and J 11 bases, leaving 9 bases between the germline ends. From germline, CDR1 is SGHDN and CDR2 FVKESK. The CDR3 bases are TGTGCCAGCAGCCAAGTTTTAGGAGCACCCCTCCACTTT. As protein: CASSQVLGAPLHF.

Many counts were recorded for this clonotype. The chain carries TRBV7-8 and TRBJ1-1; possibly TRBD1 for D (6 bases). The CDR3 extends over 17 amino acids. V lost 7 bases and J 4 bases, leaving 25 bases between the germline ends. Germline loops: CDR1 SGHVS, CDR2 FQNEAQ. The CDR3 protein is CASKPVQGFAHGTEAFF. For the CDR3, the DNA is TGTGCCAGCAAACCGGTACAGGGTTTTGCGCATGGCACTGAAGCTTTCTTT. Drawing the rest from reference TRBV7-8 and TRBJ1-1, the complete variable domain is GAGVSQSPRYKVAKRGQDVALRCDPISGHVSLFWYQQALGQGPEFLTYFQNEAQLDKSGLPSDRFFAERPEGSVSTLKIQRTQQEDSAVYLCASKPVQGFAHGTEAFFGQGTRLTVV.

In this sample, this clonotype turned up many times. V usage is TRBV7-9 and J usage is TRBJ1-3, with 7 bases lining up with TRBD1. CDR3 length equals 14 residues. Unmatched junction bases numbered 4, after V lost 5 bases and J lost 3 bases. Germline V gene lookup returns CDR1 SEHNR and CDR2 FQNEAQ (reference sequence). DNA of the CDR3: TGTGCCAGCAGCCCCAGGGGGTTTGGAAACACCATATATTTT. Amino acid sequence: CASSPRGFGNTIYF.

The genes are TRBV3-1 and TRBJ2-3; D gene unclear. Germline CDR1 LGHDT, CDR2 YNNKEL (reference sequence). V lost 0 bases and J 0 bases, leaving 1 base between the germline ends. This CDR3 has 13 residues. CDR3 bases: TGTGCCAGCAGCCAAGAGAGCACAGATACGCAGTATTTT. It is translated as CASSQESTDTQYF.

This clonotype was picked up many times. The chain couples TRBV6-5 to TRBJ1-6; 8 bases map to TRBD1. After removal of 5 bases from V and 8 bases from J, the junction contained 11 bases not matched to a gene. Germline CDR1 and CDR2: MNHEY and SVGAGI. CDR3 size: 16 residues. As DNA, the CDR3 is TGTGCCAGCAGTCGCCTAATACAGGGGGGGGATTCACCCCTCCACTTT. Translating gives CASSRLIQGGDSPLHF.

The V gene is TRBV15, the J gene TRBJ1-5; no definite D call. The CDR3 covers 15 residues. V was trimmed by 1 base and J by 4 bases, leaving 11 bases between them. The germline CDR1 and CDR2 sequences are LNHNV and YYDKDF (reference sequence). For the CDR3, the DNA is TGTGCCACCAGCAGAGGGGATTATTGGAATCAGCCCCAGCATTTT. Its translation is CATSRGDYWNQPQHF. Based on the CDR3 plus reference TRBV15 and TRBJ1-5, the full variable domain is DAMVIQNPRYQVTQFGKPVTLSCSQTLNHNVMYWYQQKSSQAPKLLFHYYDKDFNNEADTPDNFQSRRPNTSFCFLDIRSPGLGDTAMYLCATSRGDYWNQPQHFGDGTRLSIL.

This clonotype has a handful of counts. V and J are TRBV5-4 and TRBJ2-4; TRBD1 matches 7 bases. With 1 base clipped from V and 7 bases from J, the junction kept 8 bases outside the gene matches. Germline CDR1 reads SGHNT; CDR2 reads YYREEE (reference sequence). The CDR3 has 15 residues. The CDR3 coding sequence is TGTGCCAGCAGCTTGAGCCGGGACAGAAGCAACATTCAGTACTTC. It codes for CASSLSRDRSNIQYF.

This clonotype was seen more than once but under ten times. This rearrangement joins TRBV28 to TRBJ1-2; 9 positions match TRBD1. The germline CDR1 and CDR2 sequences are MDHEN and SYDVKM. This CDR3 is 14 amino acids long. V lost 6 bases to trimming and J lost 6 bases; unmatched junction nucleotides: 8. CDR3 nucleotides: TGTGCCAGCAGCCTAACCGGGACAGGGAATGGCTACACCTTC. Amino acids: CASSLTGTGNGYTF.

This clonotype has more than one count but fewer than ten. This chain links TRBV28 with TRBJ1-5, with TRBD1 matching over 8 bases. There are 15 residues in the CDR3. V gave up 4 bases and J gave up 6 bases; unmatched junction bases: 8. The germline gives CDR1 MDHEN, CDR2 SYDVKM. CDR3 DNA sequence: TGTGCCAGCAGTTCGACAGGGGAGGAAGCTCAGCCCCAGCATTTT. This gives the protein CASSSTGEEAQPQHF.

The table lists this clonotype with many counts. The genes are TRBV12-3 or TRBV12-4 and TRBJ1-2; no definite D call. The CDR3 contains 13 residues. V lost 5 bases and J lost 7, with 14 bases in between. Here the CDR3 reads CASSPAGKAGYTF. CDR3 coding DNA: TGTGCCAGCAGTCCGGCCGGGAAGGCTGGCTACACCTTC.

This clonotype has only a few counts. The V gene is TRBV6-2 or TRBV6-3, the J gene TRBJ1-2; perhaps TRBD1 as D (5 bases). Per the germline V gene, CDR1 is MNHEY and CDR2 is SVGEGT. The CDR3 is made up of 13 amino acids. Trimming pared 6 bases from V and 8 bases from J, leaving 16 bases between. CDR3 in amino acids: CASRRDSVKGYTF. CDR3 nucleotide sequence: TGTGCCAGCAGACGCGACAGCGTGAAGGGCTACACCTTC.

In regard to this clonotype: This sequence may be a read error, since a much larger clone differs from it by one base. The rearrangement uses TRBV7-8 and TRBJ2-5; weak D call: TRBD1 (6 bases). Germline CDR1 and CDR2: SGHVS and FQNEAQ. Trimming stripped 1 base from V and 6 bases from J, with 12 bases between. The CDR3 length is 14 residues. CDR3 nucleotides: TGTGCCAGCAGCTTAGTGTCAGGGGAAAAGACCCAGTACTTC. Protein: CASSLVSGEKTQYF.